These 3 T cell receptor beta chains came from one sample sequenced in a study of blood T cell repertoires in COVID-19. Sequencing used immunoSEQ multiplex PCR; TCRdb keeps in-frame clones, though not all of them. The sample lists around 160,000 clones; more than 70% were seen once. Sample: peripheral blood. These receptors originate from a man aged 60-69 years with acute or convalescent COVID-19.

The chain carries TRBV9 and TRBJ2-5, with D unclear. CDR3 length: 14 residues. Trimming shortened V by 0 bases and J by 2 bases, and 8 bases separated the two germline ends. Germline CDR1 SGDLS, CDR2 YYNGEE. The CDR3 DNA is TGTGCCAGCAGCGTAGGAACTACGCAAGAGACCCAGTACTTC. Its translation: CASSVGTTQETQYF.

The rearrangement links TRBV5-4 to TRBJ2-2, with D unclear. The CDR3 has 14 amino acids. V lost 2 bases, J lost 4 bases, and 9 bases lay in between. Germline assignment: CDR1 SGHNT and CDR2 YYREEE (reference sequence). CDR3 residues: CASSLRDSTGELFF. The CDR3 region has the DNA TGTGCCAGCAGCTTACGTGACTCCACCGGGGAGCTGTTTTTT.

The chain employs TRBV5-6 and TRBJ1-4, with D maybe TRBD1 (6 bases). V shed 6 bases and J shed 8 bases, with 23 bases lying between them. The CDR3 has 16 amino acids. Germline CDR1 and CDR2: SGHDT and YYEEEE. This chain's CDR3 is CASTTAGGARGEKLFF. The CDR3 region has the DNA TGTGCCAGCACTACCGCCGGGGGGGCGAGAGGAGAAAAACTGTTTTTT. The full variable domain, with the rest looked up from reference TRBV5-6 and TRBJ1-4, is DAGVTQSPTHLIKTRGQQVTLRCSPKSGHDTVSWYQQALGQGPQFIFQYYEEEERQRGNFPDRFSGHQFPNYSSELNVNALLLGDSALYLCASTTAGGARGEKLFFGSGTQLSVL.